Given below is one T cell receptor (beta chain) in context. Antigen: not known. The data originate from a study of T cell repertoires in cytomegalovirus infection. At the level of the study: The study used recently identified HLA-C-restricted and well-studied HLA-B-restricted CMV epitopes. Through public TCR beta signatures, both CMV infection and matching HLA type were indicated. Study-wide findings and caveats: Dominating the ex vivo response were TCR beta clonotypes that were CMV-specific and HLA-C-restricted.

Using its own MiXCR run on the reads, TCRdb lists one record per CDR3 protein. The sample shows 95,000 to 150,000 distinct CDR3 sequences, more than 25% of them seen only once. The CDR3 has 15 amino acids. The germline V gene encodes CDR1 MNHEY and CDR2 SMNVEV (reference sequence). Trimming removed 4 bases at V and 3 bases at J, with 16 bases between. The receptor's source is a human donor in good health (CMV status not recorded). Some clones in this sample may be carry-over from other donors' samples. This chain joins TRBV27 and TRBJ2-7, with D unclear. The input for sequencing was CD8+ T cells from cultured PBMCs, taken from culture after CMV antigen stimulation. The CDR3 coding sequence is TGTGCCAGCAGTTCTTCCCCTACTGTCCTCTACGAGCAGTACTTC. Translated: CASSSSPTVLYEQYF.